This TCR beta chain was recovered during a study of blood T cell repertoires in COVID-19. Study details: Acute and convalescent COVID-19 specimens originated in the United States, Italy and Spain.

Original analysis: For nucleated cells, counts were estimated from reference gene primer amplification. The protocol was immunoSEQ multiplex PCR, while the TCRdb copy is restricted to in-frame clones and leaves out a portion. Clonal size and the V and J genes are those of that table, whereas D and trimming came from the DNA. The sample records roughly 200,000 clones, approximately 81% being singletons. Germline CDR1 and CDR2: MDHEN and SYDVKM. The CDR3 has 14 residues. Germline trimming cut 8 bases from V and 3 bases from J; bases unmatched to any gene: 6. The J gene is TRBJ2-3, the V gene TRBV28; 9 nucleotides line up with TRBD2. Input material: PBMCs or T cells enriched from blood (not recorded which). This TCR derives from a man aged 40-49 years who had recovered from COVID-19. The CDR3 DNA reads TGTGCCAGCTCTACTAGCGGGCAAACAGATACGCAGTATTTT. The encoded protein is CASSTSGQTDTQYF.